This T cell receptor beta chain originates from a study of spatial heterogeneity in lung cancer. About the study: TCR and UMI combinations that were unique each appeared, on average, more than ten times in raw reads.

Unique molecular identifiers tagged every individual TCR cDNA molecule. TCRdb ran MiXCR on the 5' RACE reads and lists one entry per CDR3 protein. The table records roughly 11,000 distinct CDR3 sequences, approximately 3.5% of them present only once. Trimming shortened V by 0 bases and J by 6 bases, and 11 bases separated the two germline ends. Per the germline V gene, CDR1 is SGHAT and CDR2 is FQNNGV. The CDR3 totals 14 residues. This clonotype came up many times. Its antigen is currently unknown. This beta chain slipped into a library made for alpha chains as a stray read, so its size is not meaningful. Notes on the study in general: Ubiquitous, expanded tumor-derived TCRs were more frequently observed in blood at resection than at follow-up.

Noted time point: sample taken at primary tumor resection. No cells were sorted before sequencing. The whole RNA sequenced was extracted from tumor, nontumor lung or frozen PBMC. Untreated early-stage non-small cell lung cancer patients, approximately 76 in total, were the donors. Here the sequenced sample was PBMCs, taken at surgery. The chain recombines TRBV11-2 with TRBJ1-2; D gene uncertain. The sequence was obtained from a female donor with early-stage non-small cell lung cancer. This chain's CDR3 is CASSLDRSGNGYTF. The CDR3, as DNA: TGTGCCAGCAGCTTAGATCGATCGGGGAATGGCTACACCTTC. The full variable domain, its missing parts supplied by reference TRBV11-2 and TRBJ1-2, is EAGVAQSPRYKIIEKRQSVAFWCNPISGHATLYWYQQILGQGPKLLIQFQNNGVVDDSQLPKDRFSAERLKGVDSTLKIQPAKLEDSAVYLCASSLDRSGNGYTFGSGTRLTVV.